This TCR beta chain derives from a study of blood T cell repertoires in COVID-19. Sequencing used immunoSEQ multiplex PCR; TCRdb keeps in-frame clones, though not all of them. The sample shows around 300,000 clones, around four fifths of them seen only once. The sample holds one count of this clone. Losses at the gene ends were 6 bases for V and 3 bases for J; bases not matched to a gene: 5. The CDR3 totals 14 residues. CDR1 is SEHNR, CDR2 FQNEAQ, per germline (reference sequence). This sequence was found in a man aged 30-40 years with active or convalescent COVID-19. The chain has TRBV7-9 and TRBJ1-5; 7 nucleotides agree with TRBD1. Sequencing input: peripheral blood. The CDR3 region has the DNA TGTGCCAGCAGTCGCACAGGGGCCAATCAGCCCCAGCATTTT. Protein sequence: CASSRTGANQPQHF.